These 27 T cell receptor beta chains came from one sample sequenced in a study of identical twins. TCRdb independently ran MiXCR on the 5' RACE reads; one entry per CDR3 protein. The sample comprises 280,000 or so distinct CDR3 sequences, less than 9% of which are singletons, and 2.1% rests with the top ten. The same sample was also studied in work on yellow fever vaccine responses in identical twins.

Specimen: memory (CD45RO+) T cells sorted from blood. These receptors were taken from a woman aged 18-35 years in good health.

This clonotype was observed many times. The chain recombines TRBV28 with TRBJ2-6, with 7 bases that match TRBD2. V lost 6 bases and J lost 1; bases outside the gene matches: 9. CDR3 length: 17 amino acids. CDR1 is MDHEN, CDR2 SYDVKM, per germline. The CDR3 is CASSRPGTTSGANVLTF. In nucleotides, the CDR3 is TGTGCCAGCAGCCGACCCGGGACTACTTCTGGGGCCAACGTCCTGACTTTC.

This clonotype showed up many times. Its ends do not fully match the called genes, so a read error is possible. This rearrangement joins TRBV12-3 or TRBV12-4 to TRBJ1-2; D is possibly TRBD1 (5 bases). The CDR3 sequence is 12 residues long. The CDR3 sequence: CASSLGTPGLHF. CDR3 nucleotide sequence: TGTGCCAGCAGTTTGGGCACTCCGGGACTTCACTTC.

This clonotype was observed many times. The genes are TRBV7-9 and TRBJ1-1; TRBD1 is a possible D gene (6 bases). Germline CDR1 is SEHNR and CDR2 is FQNEAQ (reference sequence). V was shortened by 5 bases and J by 5 bases, with 15 bases between the two germline ends. This CDR3 spans 14 amino acids. CDR3 nucleotide sequence: TGTGCCAGCAGCCCAACAGGGTGGTCAACTGAAGCTTTCTTT. Its translation is CASSPTGWSTEAFF. The full variable domain, completed using reference TRBV7-9 and TRBJ1-1, is DTGVSQNPRHKITKRGQNVTFRCDPISEHNRLYWYRQTLGQGPEFLTYFQNEAQLEKSRLLSDRFSAERPKGSFSTLEIQRTEQGDSAMYLCASSPTGWSTEAFFGQGTRLTVV.

The chain uses TRBV28 and TRBJ2-5, with a tentative D call TRBD2 (6 bases). CDR1 and CDR2 (germline): MDHEN, SYDVKM. The CDR3 runs 15 residues. V was shortened by 5 bases and J by 4 bases, with 17 bases between the two germline ends. Here the CDR3 DNA reads TGTGCCAGCAGTCCTACGTGGGACGGGAGAGAGACCCAGTACTTC. Translated, it gives CASSPTWDGRETQYF.

A word on this clonotype: Sequence at one end of the junction differs from germline and may be a read error. This chain uses TRBV20-1 with TRBJ2-6, with 7 bases that match TRBD1. Germline CDR1 reads DFQATT; CDR2 reads SNEGSKA (reference sequence). This CDR3 has 15 residues. CDR3 sequence: CSARSQRGQANDLTF. The DNA for the CDR3 is TGCAGTGCTAGGTCCCAGAGGGGGCAGGCCAACGACCTGACTTTC.

This clonotype has just a few counts. The chain joins TRBV2 to TRBJ2-1; 13 bases fit TRBD2. V was pared by 7 bases and J by 8 bases, with 8 bases of the junction left unmatched. The CDR3 contains 15 residues. The germline V gene has CDR1 SNHLY and CDR2 FYNNEI. CDR3 sequence: CASMPGLAGSDEQFF. CDR3 nucleotides: TGTGCCAGCATGCCGGGACTAGCGGGGTCTGATGAGCAGTTCTTC.

This clonotype occurred many times. J is TRBJ2-3 and V is TRBV20-1, with unresolved D. Per the germline V gene, CDR1 is DFQATT and CDR2 is SNEGSKA (reference sequence). The CDR3 consists of 13 residues. V was shortened by 1 base and J by 5 bases, with 10 bases between the two germline ends. This CDR3 is CSARAARGDTQYF. CDR3 in DNA: TGCAGTGCTAGAGCGGCGAGAGGAGATACGCAGTATTTT.

The chain carries TRBV28 and TRBJ2-7, with TRBD1 as a possible D gene (6 bases). The V gene's germline CDR1 is MDHEN and CDR2 SYDVKM. CDR3 length: 14 amino acids. V dropped 6 bases and J dropped 2 bases, with 14 bases sitting between them. CDR3 nucleotides: TGTGCCAGCAGCAACCGGGACATGACCTACGAGCAGTACTTC. It encodes CASSNRDMTYEQYF.

The chain recombines TRBV7-9 with TRBJ1-4; 7 bases line up with TRBD1. V shed 4 bases, J shed 8 bases, and the junction held 7 bases outside the gene matches. Germline values: CDR1 SEHNR, CDR2 FQNEAQ (reference sequence). The CDR3 has 14 residues. CDR3 loop: CASSSGQAREKLFF. CDR3 coding DNA: TGTGCCAGCAGCTCTGGACAGGCTCGCGAAAAACTGTTTTTT.

The chain joins TRBV6-1 to TRBJ2-5; 8 bases match TRBD2. Germline V lookup: CDR1 MNHNS, CDR2 SASEGT. This CDR3 region has 13 residues. The V segment lost 4 bases and the J segment 7 bases; nucleotides outside the gene matches: 5. DNA of the CDR3: TGTGCCAGCAGTGTTAGCGGGGTCGCGACCCAGTACTTC. This sequence encodes CASSVSGVATQYF.

This clonotype has only a few counts. The DNA for the CDR3 is TGTGCCACCAGTGATACCAAGACTAGCGGGAGGAGCTCCTACAATGAGCAGTTCTTC. It specifies CATSDTKTSGRSSYNEQFF. This chain joins TRBV24-1 and TRBJ2-1, with 13 bases that match TRBD2. Germline V gives CDR1 KGHDR, CDR2 SFDVKD. V lost 3 bases, J lost 0 bases, and 7 bases stayed unmatched. The CDR3 loop spans 19 amino acids.

This clonotype was detected ten times or more. The CDR3 sequence: CASKTGQTNTEAFF. CDR3 DNA sequence: TGTGCCAGCAAGACAGGACAGACAAACACTGAAGCTTTCTTT. V and J are TRBV27 and TRBJ1-1; possible D gene TRBD1, 6 bases. V lost 7 bases, J lost 2 bases, and 14 bases lay in between. This CDR3 is built from 14 residues. Germline V CDR1 and CDR2: MNHEY, SMNVEV (reference sequence).

This clonotype appeared many times. This chain connects TRBV27 to TRBJ1-5, with D tentatively TRBD1 (6 bases). V gave up 2 bases and J gave up 0 bases, with 8 bases separating them. The CDR3 consists of 15 residues. Germline values: CDR1 MNHEY, CDR2 SMNVEV (reference sequence). The CDR3 DNA reads as TGTGCCAGCAGTTTACGGACAGATAGCAATCAGCCCCAGCATTTT. Translation gives CASSLRTDSNQPQHF.

This clonotype came up a few times. This chain connects TRBV12-3 or TRBV12-4 to TRBJ2-2; 9 positions agree with TRBD1. V lost 8 bases, J lost 4 bases, and 11 bases stayed unmatched. The CDR3 covers 16 residues. The CDR3 sequence: CASGTGYGLSTGELFF. The CDR3 region has the DNA TGTGCCAGCGGGACAGGGTATGGTTTGAGCACCGGGGAGCTGTTTTTT.

This clonotype was recorded many times. CDR3 sequence reads: CASSLRGPSGANVLTF. The CDR3 DNA reads as TGTGCCAGCAGCTTGCGAGGGCCCTCTGGGGCCAACGTCCTGACTTTC. The V call is TRBV5-5, the J call TRBJ2-6, with D maybe TRBD2 (5 bases). With 1 base removed from V and 0 bases from J, the gap between germline ends came to 8 bases. Looked up from germline, CDR1 is SGHKS and CDR2 is YYEKEE (reference sequence). The CDR3 contains 16 residues.

The chain joins TRBV28 to TRBJ2-2; 8 bases agree with TRBD1. This CDR3 has 16 amino acids. After removal of 5 bases from V and 5 bases from J, the junction contained 10 bases not matched to a gene. CDR1 and CDR2 (germline): MDHEN, SYDVKM. The CDR3 region is CASSDAGTGVTGELFF. As DNA, the CDR3 is TGTGCCAGCAGTGACGCCGGGACAGGCGTTACCGGGGAGCTGTTTTTT.

This clonotype was counted ten times or more. The CDR3 sequence is CASSLAGLAVNTGELFF. In DNA, the CDR3 is TGCGCCAGCAGCTTGGCCGGGCTAGCAGTCAACACCGGGGAGCTGTTTTTT. The V and J genes are TRBV5-1 and TRBJ2-2; possibly TRBD2 for D (5 bases). Germline-derived CDR1 and CDR2 are SGHRS and YFSETQ. The V end lost 0 bases, the J end lost 2 bases, and 14 bases lay between the germline ends. There are 17 residues in the CDR3.

This clonotype showed up just a few times. J is TRBJ2-7 and V is TRBV20-1; 14 nucleotides agree with TRBD2. The CDR3 runs to 13 residues. Trimming at V came to 5 bases and at J to 6 bases, leaving 3 bases not matched to a gene. Germline values: CDR1 DFQATT, CDR2 SNEGSKA (reference sequence). DNA for the CDR3: TGCAGTGCTTGGACTAGCGGGAGGACCGAGCAGTACTTC. This translates into CSAWTSGRTEQYF.

This chain connects TRBV20-1 to TRBJ2-3; D may be TRBD2 (6 bases). V was clipped by 4 bases and J by 1 base, with 12 bases between them. CDR1 and CDR2 from the germline V gene are DFQATT and SNEGSKA (reference sequence). The CDR3 has 14 residues. The CDR3 DNA reads TGCAGTGCTATGTTACTAGCTGGCACAGATACGCAGTATTTT. As protein: CSAMLLAGTDTQYF.

This clonotype occurred a few times. The V and J genes are TRBV5-6 and TRBJ1-6; 8 nucleotides match TRBD1. CDR3 length: 15 residues. The germline CDR1 and CDR2 sequences are SGHDT and YYEEEE. V trimming: 3 bases; J trimming: 7 bases; junction bases outside the gene matches: 6. The CDR3 here is CASSSVQGANSPLHF. DNA for the CDR3: TGTGCCAGCAGCTCAGTCCAGGGGGCAAATTCACCCCTCCACTTT.

CDR3 nucleotide sequence: TGTGCCAGCAGCGGGAATGAGCAGTTCTTC. Its translation is CASSGNEQFF. V usage is TRBV28 and J usage is TRBJ2-1; D gene ambiguous. The CDR3 is 10 amino acids. Deletions cut 6 bases from V and 7 bases from J, with 4 bases between. The germline V gene has CDR1 MDHEN and CDR2 SYDVKM.

A word on this clonotype: At one end the junction does not follow the germline gene, possibly because of a read error. The chain carries TRBV5-8 and TRBJ2-1, with 8 bases matching TRBD1. CDR3 size: 15 residues. Germline V gene lookup returns CDR1 SGHTS and CDR2 YDEGEE. The CDR3 nucleotides read TGTGCCAGCAGATTGGCAGGACAGGGACACAATGAGCAGTTCTTC. As protein: CASRLAGQGHNEQFF.

Many counts were recorded for this clonotype. The CDR3: CASSQDLFYGYTF. CDR3 nucleotides: TGCGCCAGCAGCCAAGATCTTTTTTATGGCTACACCTTC. The chain uses TRBV4-1 and TRBJ1-2; D remains unclear. CDR1 is MGHRA and CDR2 is YSYEKL in the germline V gene. This CDR3 spans 13 amino acids. Trimming took 0 bases from V and 5 from J, leaving 7 bases between them.

The genes are TRBV20-1 and TRBJ2-1; D unresolved. This CDR3 spans 14 amino acids. V dropped 3 bases and J dropped 6 bases, with 15 bases sitting between them. Germline assignment: CDR1 DFQATT and CDR2 SNEGSKA (reference sequence). CDR3 protein: CSARSQTLINEQFF. In nucleotides, the CDR3 is TGCAGTGCTAGGTCCCAAACACTAATCAATGAGCAGTTCTTC.

J is TRBJ2-1 and V is TRBV6-4; 8 nucleotides agree with TRBD2. The length of the CDR3 is 14 residues. Losses at the gene ends were 0 bases for V and 13 bases for J; bases not matched to a gene: 8. Germline CDR1 and CDR2: MRHNA and SNTAGT. CDR3 sequence (DNA): TGTGCCAGCAGTGACTCGACGGGTAGCGGGGTACAGTTCTTC. This gives the protein CASSDSTGSGVQFF.

This clonotype has more than one count but fewer than ten. The chain recombines TRBV20-1 with TRBJ2-3; D ambiguous. Germline V lookup: CDR1 DFQATT, CDR2 SNEGSKA (reference sequence). The V and J ends lost 3 bases and 0 bases respectively, with 10 bases between them. The CDR3 extends over 14 amino acids. The CDR3 here is CSASPLRSTDTQYF. CDR3 nucleotide sequence: TGCAGTGCTAGCCCGCTACGGAGCACAGATACGCAGTATTTT.

This clonotype has a count of ten or more. This chain uses TRBV5-1 with TRBJ1-1; 7 positions match TRBD1. The V gene end was trimmed by 4 bases and the J gene end by 0 bases; junction bases not matched to a gene: 3. The CDR3 is 14 amino acids. CDR1 and CDR2 (germline): SGHRS, YFSETQ. CDR3 DNA sequence: TGCGCCAGCAGCGATGGACAGGTGAACACTGAAGCTTTCTTT. Translated: CASSDGQVNTEAFF.